These 28 T cell receptor beta chains were sequenced from one sample in a study of T cell responses to AZD1222 COVID-19 vaccine. Sequencing used immunoSEQ multiplex PCR; TCRdb keeps in-frame clones, though not all of them. This table holds tens of thousands of clones, 80% to 90% found once. This material consisted of peripheral blood, taken 28 days after the second AZD1222 dose. These TCRs come from an adult who received the AZD1222 COVID-19 vaccine.

The J gene is TRBJ1-5, the V gene TRBV10-3; possible D gene TRBD1, 6 bases. V gave up 10 bases and J gave up 0 bases, with 16 bases separating them. Germline CDR1 and CDR2: ENHRY and SYGVKD. The CDR3 extends over 15 amino acids. CDR3 coding DNA: TGTGCCACTAGACAGGAGGATTATAGCAATCAGCCCCAGCATTTT. It specifies CATRQEDYSNQPQHF.

Only a few counts were recorded for this clone. This chain links TRBV28 with TRBJ2-5, with 12 bases matching TRBD2. This CDR3 has 17 amino acids. Germline CDR1 MDHEN, CDR2 SYDVKM. V lost 2 bases, J lost 1 base, and 5 bases stayed unmatched. Here the CDR3 reads CASSLPLLAGGQETQYF. The CDR3 bases are TGTGCCAGCAGTTTACCACTACTAGCGGGGGGCCAAGAGACCCAGTACTTC.

This chain joins TRBV6-4 and TRBJ1-1, with no clear D. Looked up from germline, CDR1 is MRHNA and CDR2 is SNTAGT. The CDR3 length is 11 residues. V lost 2 bases and J lost 8, with 6 bases in between. The CDR3 sequence: CASSDGGEAFF. For the CDR3, the DNA is TGTGCCAGCAGTGACGGCGGGGAAGCTTTCTTT.

This chain joins TRBV14 and TRBJ2-1; D may match TRBD1 or TRBD2 (6 bases each). Germline V lookup: CDR1 SGHDN, CDR2 FVKESK. Trimming left V 0 bases short and J 8 bases short, with 14 bases between. The CDR3 sequence is 15 residues long. CDR3 sequence (DNA): TGTGCCAGCAGCCAAGATCAGTACGGGGGCGATGAGCAGTTCTTC. It yields the protein CASSQDQYGGDEQFF. Complete variable domain (other parts from reference TRBV14 and TRBJ2-1): EAGVTQFPSHSVIEKGQTVTLRCDPISGHDNLYWYRRVMGKEIKFLLHFVKESKQDESGMPNNRFLAERTGGTYSTLKVQPAELEDSGVYFCASSQDQYGGDEQFFGPGTRLTVL.

V usage is TRBV18 and J usage is TRBJ1-6; unclear D gene. CDR1 and CDR2 (germline): KGHSH, LQKENI. Deletions cut 4 bases from V and 7 bases from J, with 11 bases between. The CDR3 is 14 residues long. The chain's CDR3 is CASSRTDENSPLHF. Written as DNA, the CDR3 is TGTGCCAGCTCACGCACGGATGAGAATTCACCCCTCCACTTT.

The V gene is TRBV27, the J gene TRBJ1-6; no clear D. Trimming pared 7 bases from V and 0 bases from J, leaving 13 bases between. The CDR3 has 16 residues. CDR1 is MNHEY, CDR2 SMNVEV, per germline (reference sequence). CDR3 coding DNA: TGTGCCAGCACCTTGCTAGGAAGCTCCTATAATTCACCCCTCCACTTT. Amino acids: CASTLLGSSYNSPLHF.

CDR3 sequence (DNA): TGTGCCAGTAGATCAGGACTAGCGGGAGGAACAGATACGCAGTATTTT. Amino acid sequence: CASRSGLAGGTDTQYF. The rearrangement joins TRBV19 to TRBJ2-3; 14 nucleotides align to TRBD2. Germline values: CDR1 LNHDA, CDR2 SQIVND (reference sequence). The CDR3 is made up of 16 amino acids. J was trimmed by 3 bases and V by 6 bases; bases with no gene match: 5.

The chain combines TRBV5-4 with TRBJ2-1, with D maybe TRBD2 (5 bases). Germline lookup yields CDR1 SGHNT and CDR2 YYREEE (reference sequence). The CDR3 length is 14 residues. V lost 6 bases and J lost 8, with 18 bases in between. Written as DNA, the CDR3 is TGTGCCAGCAACCCGGGATACCAAAGGGATGAGCAGTTCTTC. Amino acid sequence: CASNPGYQRDEQFF.

This chain connects TRBV19 to TRBJ1-6; a possible D gene is TRBD1 (6 bases). Germline V gene sequence: CDR1 LNHDA, CDR2 SQIVND (reference sequence). Trimming stripped 5 bases from V and 7 bases from J, with 12 bases between. The CDR3 contains 14 residues. The CDR3 spells CASSPRTVNSPLHF. In nucleotides, the CDR3 is TGTGCCAGTAGTCCCCGGACAGTGAATTCACCCCTCCACTTT.

V and J are TRBV5-1 and TRBJ2-1; 8 positions match TRBD2. The CDR3 is 15 amino acids. Looked up from germline, CDR1 is SGHRS and CDR2 is YFSETQ. The trim removed 1 base at V and 7 bases at J, leaving 7 bases unmatched. CDR3 region: CASSLQAGEGNEQFF. The CDR3 DNA sequence: TGCGCCAGCAGCTTGCAAGCGGGGGAGGGTAATGAGCAGTTCTTC.

The V and J genes are TRBV5-1 and TRBJ2-3; 9 bases match TRBD2. In germline, CDR1 is SGHRS, CDR2 YFSETQ. The CDR3 is made up of 15 amino acids. J lost 4 bases, V lost 7 bases, and 10 bases had no gene match. The chain's CDR3 is CASGIAGEGADTQYF. CDR3 nucleotide sequence: TGCGCCAGCGGTATAGCGGGAGAGGGGGCAGATACGCAGTATTTT.

This clone was seen once. The V gene is TRBV30, the J gene TRBJ2-2, with a weak D call TRBD1 (6 bases). CDR3 length: 14 amino acids. Trimming removed 0 bases at V and 6 bases at J, with 11 bases between. Germline CDR1 is GTSNPN and CDR2 is SVGIG (reference sequence). Here the CDR3 reads CAWSVRRGSGELFF. CDR3 nucleotide sequence: TGTGCCTGGAGTGTAAGAAGGGGGTCCGGGGAGCTGTTTTTT.

This chain uses TRBV5-1 with TRBJ2-6, with unresolved D. Deletions cut 4 bases from V and 0 bases from J, with 8 bases between. Germline V lookup: CDR1 SGHRS, CDR2 YFSETQ. CDR3 size: 15 residues. The CDR3: CASSRGSSGANVLTF. The CDR3 DNA is TGCGCCAGCAGCCGCGGAAGCTCTGGGGCCAACGTCCTGACTTTC.

CDR3 residues: CASSPLGGPYNEQFF. The CDR3 region has the DNA TGTGCCAGCAGCCCTCTAGGGGGGCCCTACAATGAGCAGTTCTTC. The V gene is TRBV27, the J gene TRBJ2-1; TRBD1 or TRBD2 may be the D gene (6 bases each). The CDR3 consists of 15 residues. V was pared by 6 bases and J by 2 bases, with 14 bases between. Germline V lookup: CDR1 MNHEY, CDR2 SMNVEV (reference sequence).

This clone was found a few times. The chain is built from TRBV6-6 and TRBJ2-7, with D possibly TRBD1 on 6 matching bases. The germline V and J ends were trimmed by 2 bases and 0 bases, with 8 bases remaining between them. This CDR3 is 14 amino acids long. Germline V gene lookup returns CDR1 MNHNY and CDR2 SVGAGI (reference sequence). CDR3 residues: CASSYGQSSYEQYF. The CDR3 bases are TGTGCCAGCAGTTACGGACAGAGCTCCTACGAGCAGTACTTC.

The V gene is TRBV5-6, the J gene TRBJ1-1; D not certain. With 3 bases removed from V and 4 bases from J, the gap between germline ends came to 7 bases. Germline V gene data show CDR1 as SGHDT and CDR2 as YYEEEE. This CDR3 has 12 residues. This chain's CDR3 is CASSWTGTEAFF. The CDR3, as DNA: TGTGCCAGCAGCTGGACTGGCACTGAAGCTTTCTTT.

The chain couples TRBV4-1 to TRBJ1-4; a weak D match, TRBD1 (5 bases). The germline CDR1 and CDR2 sequences are MGHRA and YSYEKL. V shed 0 bases and J shed 8 bases, with 16 bases lying between them. The CDR3 loop spans 16 amino acids. CDR3 residues: CASSQDVDSRGEKLFF. The CDR3 nucleotides are TGCGCCAGCAGCCAAGACGTCGACAGCCGGGGAGAAAAACTGTTTTTT.

In the case of this clone: One junction end does not reproduce the germline sequence, and a read error may be involved. The chain employs TRBV3-1 (or the pseudogene TRBV3-2) and TRBJ2-2; no firm D call. CDR1 is LGHDT and CDR2 is YNNKEL in the germline V gene (reference sequence). This CDR3 contains 14 residues. The CDR3 region has the DNA TGTGCCAGCAGCAAAGACCCTAACGCCGGGGAGCTGTTTTTT. Amino acids: CASSKDPNAGELFF.

The chain employs TRBV11-3 and TRBJ2-7; 7 positions match TRBD1. CDR1 is SGHNT, CDR2 YENEEA, per germline. V dropped 4 bases and J dropped 4; count of bases not matched to a gene: 4. CDR3 length: 13 residues. Here the CDR3 reads CASSWDSGYEQYF. Here the CDR3 DNA reads TGTGCCAGCAGCTGGGACAGTGGTTACGAGCAGTACTTC.

This clone was observed a handful of times. J is TRBJ2-1 and V is TRBV4-2; TRBD2 aligns across 7 bases. Trimming removed 11 bases from V and 3 bases from J; junction bases left unmatched: 13. Germline loops: CDR1 LGHNA, CDR2 YNFKEQ. CDR3 length: 15 amino acids. CDR3 DNA sequence: TGTGCCTGCGCGCCCACTAGCGAGATCTACAATGAGCAGTTCTTC. This sequence encodes CACAPTSEIYNEQFF.

The rearrangement links TRBV2 to TRBJ1-5, with no clear D. The CDR3 sequence is 15 residues long. Trimming cost V 7 bases and J 0 bases, with 13 bases left between them. The germline gives CDR1 SNHLY, CDR2 FYNNEI. CDR3 coding DNA: TGTGCCAGCAAGAGAGGAAGTAATAGCAATCAGCCCCAGCATTTT. As protein: CASKRGSNSNQPQHF.

This sequence joins TRBV28 and TRBJ2-1; D call uncertain. The V end was cut by 2 bases, the J end by 7 bases, with 9 bases between. The CDR3 is made up of 13 amino acids. Germline CDR1 and CDR2: MDHEN and SYDVKM. CDR3 bases: TGTGCCAGCAGTTTAAACGGAGCTAATGAGCAGTTCTTC. It specifies CASSLNGANEQFF.

The chain is built from TRBV7-2 and TRBJ1-1; TRBD1 is a possible D gene (5 bases). Germline CDR1 SGHTA, CDR2 FQGNSA. Trimming cost V 5 bases and J 5 bases, with 9 bases left between them. CDR3 size: 12 residues. The CDR3 sequence: CASSLRETEAFF. The CDR3 DNA reads TGTGCCAGCAGCCTCAGGGAGACTGAAGCTTTCTTT.

The chain couples TRBV7-7 to TRBJ2-2; D possibly uses TRBD1 or TRBD2 (5 bases each). The CDR3 is 16 residues long. V shed 6 bases and J shed 1 base, with 15 bases lying between them. Germline V CDR1 and CDR2: SSHAT, FNYEAQ (reference sequence). The CDR3 region is CASSPVGGGNTGELFF. CDR3 coding DNA: TGTGCCAGCAGTCCAGTCGGTGGGGGGAACACCGGGGAGCTGTTTTTT.

The genes are TRBV18 and TRBJ1-1; D may be TRBD1 (6 bases). Germline V gene data show CDR1 as KGHSH and CDR2 as LQKENI. The CDR3 length is 13 residues. V was cut by 4 bases and J by 3 bases, with 9 bases left in between. CDR3 in amino acids: CASSRGADTEAFF. The CDR3 DNA is TGTGCCAGCTCACGGGGGGCGGACACTGAAGCTTTCTTT.

J is TRBJ1-2 and V is TRBV5-4, with D tentatively TRBD1 (5 bases). CDR3 length: 14 residues. Trimming removed 2 bases from V and 5 bases from J, with 13 bases in between. CDR1 is SGHNT and CDR2 is YYREEE in the germline V gene (reference sequence). CDR3 sequence: CASSFSGTAYGYTF. DNA of the CDR3: TGTGCCAGCAGCTTCTCAGGGACCGCGTATGGCTACACCTTC.

The chain recombines TRBV7-9 with TRBJ1-3; no clear D. CDR1 SEHNR and CDR2 FQNEAQ come from the germline V gene (reference sequence). This CDR3 comprises 14 residues. Trimming left V 10 bases short and J 4 bases short, with 17 bases between. The CDR3, as DNA: TGTGCCATTTCGACTGGATTTGCGGGAAACACCATATATTTT. Translating gives CAISTGFAGNTIYF.

The V call is TRBV2, the J call TRBJ2-5; 8 nucleotides agree with TRBD2. The germline V gene has CDR1 SNHLY and CDR2 FYNNEI. The CDR3 has 18 amino acids. V was clipped by 6 bases and J by 4 bases; unmatched bases: 19. CDR3 DNA: TGTGCCAGCAGGCTTTCCGGGACTAGTGAAATCGATCGAGAGACCCAGTACTTC. Protein sequence: CASRLSGTSEIDRETQYF.